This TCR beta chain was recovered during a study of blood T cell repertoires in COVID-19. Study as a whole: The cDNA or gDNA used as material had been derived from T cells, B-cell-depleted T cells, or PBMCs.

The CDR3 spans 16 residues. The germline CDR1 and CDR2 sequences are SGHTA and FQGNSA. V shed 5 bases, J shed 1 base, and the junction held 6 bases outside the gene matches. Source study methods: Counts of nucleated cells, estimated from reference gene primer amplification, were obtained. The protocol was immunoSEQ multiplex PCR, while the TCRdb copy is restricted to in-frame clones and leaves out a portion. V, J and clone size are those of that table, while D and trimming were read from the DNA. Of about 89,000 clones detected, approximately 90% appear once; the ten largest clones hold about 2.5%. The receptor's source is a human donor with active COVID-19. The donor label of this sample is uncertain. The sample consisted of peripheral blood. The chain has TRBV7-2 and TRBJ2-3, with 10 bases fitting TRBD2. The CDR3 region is CASSPSGGARTDTQYF. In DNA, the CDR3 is TGTGCCAGCAGCCCCAGCGGGGGGGCCCGCACAGATACGCAGTATTTT.